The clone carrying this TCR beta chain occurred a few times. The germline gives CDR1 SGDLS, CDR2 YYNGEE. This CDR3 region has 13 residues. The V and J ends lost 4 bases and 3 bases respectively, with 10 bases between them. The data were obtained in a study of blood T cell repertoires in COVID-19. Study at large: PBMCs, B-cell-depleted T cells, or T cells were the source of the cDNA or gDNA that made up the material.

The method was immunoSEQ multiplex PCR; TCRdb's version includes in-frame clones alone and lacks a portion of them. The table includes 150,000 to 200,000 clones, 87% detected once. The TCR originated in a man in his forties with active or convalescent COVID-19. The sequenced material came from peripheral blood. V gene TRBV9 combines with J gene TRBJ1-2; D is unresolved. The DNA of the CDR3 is TGTGCCAGCAGCCCCCTAGGCGACTATGGCTACACCTTC. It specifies CASSPLGDYGYTF.